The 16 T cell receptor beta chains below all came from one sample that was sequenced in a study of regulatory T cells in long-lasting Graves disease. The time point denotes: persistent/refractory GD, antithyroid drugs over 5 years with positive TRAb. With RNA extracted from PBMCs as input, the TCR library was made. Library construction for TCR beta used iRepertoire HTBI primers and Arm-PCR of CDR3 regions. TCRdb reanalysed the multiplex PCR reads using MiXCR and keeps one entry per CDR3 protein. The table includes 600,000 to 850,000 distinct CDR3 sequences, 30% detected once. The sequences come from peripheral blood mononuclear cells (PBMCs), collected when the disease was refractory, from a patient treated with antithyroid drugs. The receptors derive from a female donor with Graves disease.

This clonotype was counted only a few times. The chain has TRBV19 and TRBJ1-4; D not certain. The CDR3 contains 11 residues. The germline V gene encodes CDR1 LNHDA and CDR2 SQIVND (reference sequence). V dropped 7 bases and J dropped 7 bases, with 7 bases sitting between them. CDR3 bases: TGTGCCAGTACGGACGTTGAAAAACTGTTTTTT. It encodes CASTDVEKLFF.

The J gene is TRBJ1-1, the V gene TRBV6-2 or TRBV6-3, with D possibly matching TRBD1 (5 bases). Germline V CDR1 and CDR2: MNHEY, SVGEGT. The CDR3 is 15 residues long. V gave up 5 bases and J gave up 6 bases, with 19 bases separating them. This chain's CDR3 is CASSPDWGERSEAFF. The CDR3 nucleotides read TGTGCCAGCAGTCCCGACTGGGGGGAAAGGTCTGAAGCTTTCTTT.

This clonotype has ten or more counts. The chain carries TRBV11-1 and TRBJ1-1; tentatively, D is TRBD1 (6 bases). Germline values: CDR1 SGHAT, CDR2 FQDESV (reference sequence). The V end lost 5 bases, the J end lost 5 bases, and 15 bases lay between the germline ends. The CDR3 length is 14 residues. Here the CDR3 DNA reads TGTGCCAGCAGCCTTACAGGGAGCGGGACTGAAGCTTTCTTT. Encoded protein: CASSLTGSGTEAFF.

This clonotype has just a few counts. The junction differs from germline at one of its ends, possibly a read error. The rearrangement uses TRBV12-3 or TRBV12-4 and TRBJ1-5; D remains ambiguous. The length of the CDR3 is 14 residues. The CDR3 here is CASSFGQSSQPQHF. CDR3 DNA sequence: TGTGCCAGCAGTTTCGGGCAGAGCAGTCAGCCCCAGCATTTT.

In DNA form, the CDR3 reads TGTGCCAGCAGTTGGGACAGGAAAGAGACCCAGTACTTC. It yields the protein CASSWDRKETQYF. V gene TRBV12-3 or TRBV12-4 combines with J gene TRBJ2-5; 8 nucleotides align to TRBD1. J lost 3 bases, V lost 4 bases, and 1 base had no gene match. The CDR3 contains 13 residues.

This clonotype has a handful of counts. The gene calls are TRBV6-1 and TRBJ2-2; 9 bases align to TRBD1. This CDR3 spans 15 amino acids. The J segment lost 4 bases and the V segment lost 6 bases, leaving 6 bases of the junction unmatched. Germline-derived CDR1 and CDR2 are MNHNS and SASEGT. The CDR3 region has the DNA TGTGCCAGCAGACTGACAGGGGGAGGCACCGGGGAGCTGTTTTTT. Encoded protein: CASRLTGGGTGELFF.

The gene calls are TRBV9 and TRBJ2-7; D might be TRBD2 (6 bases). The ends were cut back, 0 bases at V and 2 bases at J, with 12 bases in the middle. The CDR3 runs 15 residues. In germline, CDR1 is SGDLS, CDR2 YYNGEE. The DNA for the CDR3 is TGTGCCAGCAGCGTAGGTAGCGGACTCACCTACGAGCAGTACTTC. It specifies CASSVGSGLTYEQYF.

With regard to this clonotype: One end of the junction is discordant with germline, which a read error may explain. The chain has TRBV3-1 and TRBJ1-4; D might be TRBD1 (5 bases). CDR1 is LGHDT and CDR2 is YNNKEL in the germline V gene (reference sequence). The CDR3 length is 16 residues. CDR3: CASSQQGSPYNENLFF. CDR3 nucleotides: TGTGCCAGCAGCCAGCAGGGTTCACCATATAATGAAAACCTGTTTTTT.

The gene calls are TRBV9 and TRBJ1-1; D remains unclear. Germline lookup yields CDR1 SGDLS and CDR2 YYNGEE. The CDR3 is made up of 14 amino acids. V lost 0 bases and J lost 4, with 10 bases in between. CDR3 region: CASSVASDTTEAFF. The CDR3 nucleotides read TGTGCCAGCAGCGTAGCATCTGACACCACTGAAGCTTTCTTT.

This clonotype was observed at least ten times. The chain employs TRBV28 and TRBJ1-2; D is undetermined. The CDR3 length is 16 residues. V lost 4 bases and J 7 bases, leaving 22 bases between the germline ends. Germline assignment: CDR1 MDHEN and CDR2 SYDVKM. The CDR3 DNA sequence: TGTGCCAGCAGTTCAGACGTACCGGGAGCAGGAGCTGGCTACACCTTC. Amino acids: CASSSDVPGAGAGYTF.

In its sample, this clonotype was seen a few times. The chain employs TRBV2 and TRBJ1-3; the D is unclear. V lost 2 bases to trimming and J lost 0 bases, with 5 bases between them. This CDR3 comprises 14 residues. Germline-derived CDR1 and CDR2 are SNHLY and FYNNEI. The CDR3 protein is CASSEYTSGNTIYF. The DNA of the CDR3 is TGTGCCAGCAGTGAATACACCTCTGGAAACACCATATATTTT.

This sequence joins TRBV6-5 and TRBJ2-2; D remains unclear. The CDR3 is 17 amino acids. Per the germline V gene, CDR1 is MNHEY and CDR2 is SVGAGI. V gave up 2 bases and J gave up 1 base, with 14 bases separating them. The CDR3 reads CASSYELVPGNTGELFF. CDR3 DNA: TGTGCCAGCAGTTACGAACTCGTCCCGGGGAACACCGGGGAGCTGTTTTTT.

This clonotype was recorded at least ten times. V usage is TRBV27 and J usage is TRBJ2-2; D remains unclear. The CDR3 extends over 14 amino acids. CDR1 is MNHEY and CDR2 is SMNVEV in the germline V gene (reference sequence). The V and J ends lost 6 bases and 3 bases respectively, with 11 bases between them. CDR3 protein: CASRGRTDTGELFF. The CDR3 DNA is TGTGCCAGCAGGGGAAGAACGGACACCGGGGAGCTGTTTTTT.

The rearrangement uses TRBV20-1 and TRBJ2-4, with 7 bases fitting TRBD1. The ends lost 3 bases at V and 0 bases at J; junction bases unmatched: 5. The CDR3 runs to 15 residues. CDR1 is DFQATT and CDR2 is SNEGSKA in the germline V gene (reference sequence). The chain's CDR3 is CSARTGTLAKNIQYF. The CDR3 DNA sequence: TGCAGTGCTAGGACAGGGACCCTAGCCAAAAACATTCAGTACTTC.

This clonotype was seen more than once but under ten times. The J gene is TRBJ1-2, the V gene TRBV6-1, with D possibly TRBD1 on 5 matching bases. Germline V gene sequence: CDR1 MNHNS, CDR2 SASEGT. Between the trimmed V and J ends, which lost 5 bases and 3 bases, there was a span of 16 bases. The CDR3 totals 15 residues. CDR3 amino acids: CASSPEGRGYYGYTF. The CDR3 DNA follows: TGTGCCAGCAGTCCTGAGGGAAGGGGTTACTATGGCTACACCTTC.

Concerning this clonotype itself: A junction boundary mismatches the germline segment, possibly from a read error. The CDR3 region is CASNEQGRLSYGYTF. Here the CDR3 DNA reads TGTGCCAGCAATGAACAGGGGAGGTTGAGCTATGGCTACACCTTC. This chain joins TRBV6-1 and TRBJ1-2; 7 positions agree with TRBD1. Germline CDR1 is MNHNS and CDR2 is SASEGT. This CDR3 contains 15 residues.